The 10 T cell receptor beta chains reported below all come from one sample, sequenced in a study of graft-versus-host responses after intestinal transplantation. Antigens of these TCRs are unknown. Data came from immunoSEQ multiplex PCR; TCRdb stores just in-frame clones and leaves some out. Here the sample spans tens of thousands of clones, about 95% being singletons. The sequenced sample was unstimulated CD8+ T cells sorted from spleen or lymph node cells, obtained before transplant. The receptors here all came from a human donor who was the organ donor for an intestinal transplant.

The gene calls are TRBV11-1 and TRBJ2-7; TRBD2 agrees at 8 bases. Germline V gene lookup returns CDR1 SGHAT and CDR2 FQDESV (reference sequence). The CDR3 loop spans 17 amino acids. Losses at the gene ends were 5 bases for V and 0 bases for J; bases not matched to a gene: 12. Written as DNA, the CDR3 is TGTGCCAGCAGCCCCGTCGCGGGGGGTTGGGGCTCCTACGAGCAGTACTTC. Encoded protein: CASSPVAGGWGSYEQYF. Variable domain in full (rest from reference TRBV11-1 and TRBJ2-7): EAEVAQSPRYKITEKSQAVAFWCDPISGHATLYWYRQILGQGPELLVQFQDESVVDDSQLPKDRFSAERLKGVDSTLKIQPAELGDSAMYLCASSPVAGGWGSYEQYFGPGTRLTVT.

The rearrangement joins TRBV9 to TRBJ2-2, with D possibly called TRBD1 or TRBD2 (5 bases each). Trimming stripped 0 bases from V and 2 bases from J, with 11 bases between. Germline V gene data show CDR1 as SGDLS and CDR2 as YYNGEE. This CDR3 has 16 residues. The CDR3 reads CASSVVEGPNTGELFF. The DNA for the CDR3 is TGTGCCAGCAGCGTAGTTGAGGGACCCAACACCGGGGAGCTGTTTTTT.

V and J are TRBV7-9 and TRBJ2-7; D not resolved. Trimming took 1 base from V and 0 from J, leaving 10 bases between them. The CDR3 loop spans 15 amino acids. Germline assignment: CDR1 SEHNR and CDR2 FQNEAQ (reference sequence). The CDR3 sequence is CASSLGWHLSYEQYF. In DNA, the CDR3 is TGTGCCAGCAGCTTAGGCTGGCACCTCTCCTACGAGCAGTACTTC.

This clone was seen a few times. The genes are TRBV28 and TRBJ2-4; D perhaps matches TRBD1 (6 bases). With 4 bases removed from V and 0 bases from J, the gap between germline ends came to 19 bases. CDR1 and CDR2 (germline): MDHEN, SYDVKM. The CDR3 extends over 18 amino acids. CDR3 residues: CASSSPSEGELAKNIQYF. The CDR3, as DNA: TGTGCCAGCAGTTCCCCCTCCGAGGGGGAGCTAGCCAAAAACATTCAGTACTTC.

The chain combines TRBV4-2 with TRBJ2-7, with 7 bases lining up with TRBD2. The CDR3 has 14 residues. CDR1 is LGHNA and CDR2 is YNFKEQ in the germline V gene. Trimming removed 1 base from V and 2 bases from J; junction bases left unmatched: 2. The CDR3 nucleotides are TGTGCCAGCAGCCAAGGAGCGGGGACCTACGAGCAGTACTTC. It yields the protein CASSQGAGTYEQYF.

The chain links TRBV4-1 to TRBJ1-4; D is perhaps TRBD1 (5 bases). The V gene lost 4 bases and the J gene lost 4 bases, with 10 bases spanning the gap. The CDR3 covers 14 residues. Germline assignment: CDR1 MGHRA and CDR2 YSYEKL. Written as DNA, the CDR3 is TGCGCCAGCAGCCCTGGGGCCGGTAATGAAAAACTGTTTTTT. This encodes CASSPGAGNEKLFF.

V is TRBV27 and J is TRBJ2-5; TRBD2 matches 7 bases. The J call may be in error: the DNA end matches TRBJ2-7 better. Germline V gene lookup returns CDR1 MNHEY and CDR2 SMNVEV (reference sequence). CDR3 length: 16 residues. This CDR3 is CASSSVGGVSSYEQYF. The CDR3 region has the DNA TGTGCCAGCAGTTCGGTTGGGGGGGTGAGCTCCTACGAGCAGTACTTC.

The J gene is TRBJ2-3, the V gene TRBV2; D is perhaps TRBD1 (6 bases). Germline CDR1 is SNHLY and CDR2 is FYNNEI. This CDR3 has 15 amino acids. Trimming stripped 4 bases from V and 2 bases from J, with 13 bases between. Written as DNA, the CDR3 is TGTGCCAGCAGTGGTGTTGGGACAACCACAGATACGCAGTATTTT. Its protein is CASSGVGTTTDTQYF.

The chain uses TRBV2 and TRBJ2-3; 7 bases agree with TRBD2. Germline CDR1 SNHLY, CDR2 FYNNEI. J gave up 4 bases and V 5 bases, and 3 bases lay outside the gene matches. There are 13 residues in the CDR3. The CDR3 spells CASSILASDTQYF. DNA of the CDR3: TGTGCCAGCAGTATACTAGCGTCAGATACGCAGTATTTT.

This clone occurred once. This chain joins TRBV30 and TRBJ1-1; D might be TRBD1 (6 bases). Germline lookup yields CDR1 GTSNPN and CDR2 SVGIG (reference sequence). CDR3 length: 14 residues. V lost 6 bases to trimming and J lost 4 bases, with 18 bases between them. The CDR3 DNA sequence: TGTGCCTGCGCCCTCCAGGGGTTGGGCACTGAAGCTTTCTTT. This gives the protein CACALQGLGTEAFF.